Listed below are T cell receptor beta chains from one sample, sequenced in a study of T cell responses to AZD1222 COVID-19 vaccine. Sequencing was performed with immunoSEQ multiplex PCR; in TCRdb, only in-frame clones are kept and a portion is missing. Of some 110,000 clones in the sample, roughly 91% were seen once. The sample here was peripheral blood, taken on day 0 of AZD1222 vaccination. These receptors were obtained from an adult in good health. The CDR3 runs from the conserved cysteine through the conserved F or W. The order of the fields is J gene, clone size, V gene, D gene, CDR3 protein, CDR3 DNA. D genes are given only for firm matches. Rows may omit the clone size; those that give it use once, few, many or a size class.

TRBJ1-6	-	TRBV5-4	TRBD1	CASSLQGARSPLHF	TGTGCCAGCAGCCTACAGGGGGCACGTTCACCCCTCCACTTT
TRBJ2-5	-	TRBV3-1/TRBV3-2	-	CASSPYRVQETQYF	TGTGCCAGCAGTCCCTATAGGGTCCAAGAGACCCAGTACTTC
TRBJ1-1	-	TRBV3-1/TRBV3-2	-	CASSQLTVGTEAFF	TGTGCCAGCAGCCAACTGACTGTTGGCACTGAAGCTTTCTTT
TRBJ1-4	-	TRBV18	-	CASSPTGLVEKLFF	TGTGCCAGCTCACCAACGGGACTCGTGGAAAAACTGTTTTTT
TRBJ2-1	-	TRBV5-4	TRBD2	CASSSYGRGDNEQFF	TGTGCCAGCAGCTCATACGGGAGGGGGGATAATGAGCAGTTCTTC
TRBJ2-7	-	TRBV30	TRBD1	CAWSRTGASYEQYF	TGTGCCTGGAGTCGGACAGGGGCCTCCTACGAGCAGTACTTC
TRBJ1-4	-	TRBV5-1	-	CASSPGTTNEKLFF	TGCGCCAGCAGCCCCGGGACGACCAATGAAAAACTGTTTTTT
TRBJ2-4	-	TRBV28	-	CASSDFSLAKNIQYF	TGTGCCAGCAGCGACTTTTCACTAGCCAAAAACATTCAGTACTTC
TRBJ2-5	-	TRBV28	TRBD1	CAIRGQGGETQYF	TGTGCCATCCGGGGACAGGGAGGGGAGACCCAGTACTTC
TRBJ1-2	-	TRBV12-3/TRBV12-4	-	CASSLGYGYTF	TGTGCCAGCAGTCTTGGGTATGGCTACACCTTC
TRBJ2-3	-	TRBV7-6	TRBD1	CASSLVGQSTDTQYF	TGTGCCAGCAGCTTAGTGGGACAGAGCACAGATACGCAGTATTTT
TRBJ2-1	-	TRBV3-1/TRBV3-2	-	CASSLNNEQFF	TGTGCCAGCAGTCTTAACAATGAGCAGTTCTTC
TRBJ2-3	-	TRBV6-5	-	CASSTPTDTQYF	TGTGCCAGCAGTACACCCACAGATACGCAGTATTTT
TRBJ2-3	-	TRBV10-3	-	CAIRDQLGSTDTQYF	TGTGCCATCAGGGACCAGCTCGGGAGCACAGATACGCAGTATTTT
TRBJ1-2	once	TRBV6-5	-	CASSTQQKFYGYTF	TGTGCCAGCAGTACCCAACAGAAATTCTACGGCTACACCTTC
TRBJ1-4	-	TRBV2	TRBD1	CASTETGHEKLFF	TGTGCCAGTACGGAGACAGGGCATGAAAAACTGTTTTTT
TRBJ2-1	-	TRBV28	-	CASTPGVHEQFF	TGTGCCAGCACACCAGGGGTCCATGAGCAGTTCTTC
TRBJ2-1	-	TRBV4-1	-	CASSQFLGDSTYNEQFF	TGCGCCAGCAGCCAGTTCTTGGGGGACTCGACCTACAATGAGCAGTTCTTC
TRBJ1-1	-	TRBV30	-	CAWSVRVGDEAFF	TGTGCCTGGAGTGTACGAGTGGGAGATGAAGCTTTCTTT
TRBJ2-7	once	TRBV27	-	CASGPGEQYF	TGTGCCAGCGGTCCTGGCGAGCAGTACTTC
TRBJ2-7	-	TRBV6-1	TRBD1	CASSEKRQGSYEQYF	TGTGCCAGCAGTGAAAAGCGACAGGGGTCCTACGAGCAGTACTTC
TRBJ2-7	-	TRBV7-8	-	CASSLRSQRDEQYF	TGTGCCAGCAGCTTACGATCCCAGCGGGACGAGCAGTACTTC
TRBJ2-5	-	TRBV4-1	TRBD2	CASSQGGLVGETQYF	TGCGCCAGCAGCCAAGGGGGACTAGTAGGAGAGACCCAGTACTTC
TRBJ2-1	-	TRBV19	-	CASSEGPRNPPYNEQFF	TGTGCCAGTAGTGAAGGCCCCCGGAACCCACCCTACAATGAGCAGTTCTTC
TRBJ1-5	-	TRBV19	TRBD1	CASSLPDRGGQPQHF	TGTGCCAGTAGTCTCCCCGACAGGGGTGGACAGCCCCAGCATTTT
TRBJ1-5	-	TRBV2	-	CASLSGPNQPQHF	TGTGCCAGCCTGTCAGGACCGAATCAGCCCCAGCATTTT
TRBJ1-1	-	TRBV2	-	CASSVRALNTEAFF	TGTGCCAGCAGTGTGAGGGCGTTGAACACTGAAGCTTTCTTT
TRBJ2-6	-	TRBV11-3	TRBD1	CASSSGTGGANVLTF	TGTGCCAGCAGCTCCGGGACAGGTGGGGCCAACGTCCTGACTTTC
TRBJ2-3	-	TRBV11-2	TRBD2	CASSLGWVAGGRDTQYF	TGTGCCAGCAGCTTAGGATGGGTAGCGGGAGGTCGGGATACGCAGTATTTT
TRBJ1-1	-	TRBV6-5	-	CASSRILNTEAFF	TGTGCCAGCAGTCGAATCTTGAACACTGAAGCTTTCTTT
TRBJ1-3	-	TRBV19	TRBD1	CATKTGPSGNTIYF	TGTGCCACCAAGACAGGGCCTTCTGGAAACACCATATATTTT
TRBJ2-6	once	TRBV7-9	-	CASSLQDRGANVLTF	TGTGCCAGCAGCCTACAGGATCGTGGGGCCAACGTCCTGACTTTC
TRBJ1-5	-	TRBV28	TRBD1	CASSLNRDRRFGQPQHF	TGTGCCAGCAGTTTAAACCGGGACAGAAGGTTTGGTCAGCCCCAGCATTTT
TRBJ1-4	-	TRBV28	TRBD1	CASSPGGGEKLFF	TGTGCCAGCAGTCCAGGGGGCGGTGAAAAACTGTTTTTT
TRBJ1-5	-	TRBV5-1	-	CASSLGLDQPQHF	TGCGCCAGCAGCCTGGGGCTTGACCAGCCCCAGCATTTT
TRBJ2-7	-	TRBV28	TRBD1	CASSFIGGQGYEQYF	TGTGCCAGCAGTTTTATTGGGGGACAGGGCTACGAGCAGTACTTC
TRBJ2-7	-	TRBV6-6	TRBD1	CASSYLDRGVYEQYF	TGTGCCAGCAGCTACCTGGACAGGGGGGTCTACGAGCAGTACTTC
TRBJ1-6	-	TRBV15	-	CATSTTAENSPLHF	TGTGCCACCAGTACAACAGCGGAGAATTCACCCCTCCACTTT
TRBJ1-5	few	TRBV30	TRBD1	CALETGGIEQPQHF	TGTGCCTTAGAGACAGGGGGCATAGAACAGCCCCAGCATTTT
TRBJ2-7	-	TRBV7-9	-	CASSSSLKVASEYF	TGTGCCAGCAGCTCGTCCTTAAAGGTTGCATCGGAATACTTC